Presented here are 3 T cell receptor beta chains from one specimen sequenced in a study of cytomegalovirus exposure and HLA in healthy donors (dated by TCRdb to between 2016 and 2019). Library preparation was by the immunoSEQ multiplex PCR assay. For the multiplex PCR, a mixture combining 60 forward primers for TCR Vbeta segments and 13 reverse primers for TCR Jbeta segments was used. The clones in this table, taken by TCRdb from immuneACCESS, are in-frame only. Not every clone is retained; where verified, under half of the shortfall comes from an unresolved V gene, and the cause of the rest is unknown. Here the sample has 150,000 or so clones; around 76% occur a single time. The ten largest account for roughly 7.2% of the sample. Sequenced material: PBMCs. The receptor set was obtained from a male donor in good health and CMV-seronegative.

This chain links TRBV9 with TRBJ2-2; D uncertain. Trimming removed 0 bases at V and 4 bases at J, with 4 bases between. Germline V lookup: CDR1 SGDLS, CDR2 YYNGEE. The CDR3 totals 13 residues. Here the CDR3 DNA reads TGTGCCAGCAGCGTAGCCTCCACCGGGGAGCTGTTTTTT. Residues: CASSVASTGELFF.

The chain has TRBV18 and TRBJ2-7, with a weak D call TRBD2 (5 bases). V was shortened by 0 bases and J by 6 bases, with 9 bases between the two germline ends. CDR3 length equals 13 residues. Germline CDR1 KGHSH, CDR2 LQKENI. The CDR3 DNA reads TGTGCCAGCTCACCACCGCGGGTCGCCGAGCAGTACTTC. Its protein product is CASSPPRVAEQYF.

V gene TRBV6-5 combines with J gene TRBJ2-2; D is unresolved. CDR3 length: 16 amino acids. Germline V CDR1 and CDR2: MNHEY, SVGAGI. Trimming stripped 1 base from V and 2 bases from J, with 11 bases between. The CDR3 reads CASSYLATPNTGELFF. The DNA of the CDR3 is TGTGCCAGCAGTTACTTGGCGACTCCAAACACCGGGGAGCTGTTTTTT.